This T cell receptor beta chain is from a study of blood T cell repertoires in COVID-19. In the authors' workflow: Amplifying reference gene primers gave estimates of nucleated cell counts. Sequenced by immunoSEQ multiplex PCR; TCRdb stores in-frame clones only, minus some. The DNA was the basis for D and trimming; V, J and clone size are from that table. The data show roughly 130,000 clones, roughly 83% seen once. Germline loops: CDR1 PRHDT, CDR2 FYEKMQ (reference sequence). Trimming pared 3 bases from V and 4 bases from J, leaving 7 bases between. The length of the CDR3 is 13 residues. This receptor was identified in a woman in her thirties who had recovered from COVID-19. Sequencing input: peripheral blood. This chain uses TRBV13 with TRBJ1-5; no clear D. CDR3 sequence (DNA): TGTGCCAGCAGCTTTTACAGTAATCAGCCCCAGCATTTT. It encodes CASSFYSNQPQHF.